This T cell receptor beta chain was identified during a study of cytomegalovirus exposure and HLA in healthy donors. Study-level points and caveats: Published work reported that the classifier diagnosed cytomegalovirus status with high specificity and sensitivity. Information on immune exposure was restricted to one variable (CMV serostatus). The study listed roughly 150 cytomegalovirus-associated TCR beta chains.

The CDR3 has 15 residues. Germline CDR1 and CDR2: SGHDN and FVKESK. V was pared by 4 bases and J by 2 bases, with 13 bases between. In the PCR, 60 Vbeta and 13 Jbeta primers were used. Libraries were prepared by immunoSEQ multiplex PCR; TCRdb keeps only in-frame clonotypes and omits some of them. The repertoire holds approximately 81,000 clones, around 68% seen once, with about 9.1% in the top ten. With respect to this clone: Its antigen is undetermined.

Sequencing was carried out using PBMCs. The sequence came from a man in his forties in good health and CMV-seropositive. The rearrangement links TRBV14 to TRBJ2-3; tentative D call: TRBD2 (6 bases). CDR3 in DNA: TGTGCCAGCAGCCCTTGGGCGGGACCCACAGATACGCAGTATTTT. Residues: CASSPWAGPTDTQYF.